What follows describes a single TCR beta chain. This sample is drawn from a study of control samples from healthy donors and cancer patients. The germline CDR1 and CDR2 sequences are MGHRA and YSYEKL. There are 13 residues in the CDR3. V lost 5 bases, J lost 2 bases, and 9 bases lay in between. Assay: immunoSEQ multiplex PCR; the TCRdb copy retains only in-frame clones and omits some. The table records 100,000 or so clones, approximately 78% of them present only once. Sequenced input: blood. J is TRBJ2-5 and V is TRBV4-1; weak D call: TRBD2 (6 bases). This TCR derives from a woman aged 60-75 years in good health. This CDR3 is CASSAGPQETQYF. The CDR3 DNA sequence: TGCGCCAGCAGCGCGGGACCACAAGAGACCCAGTACTTC.